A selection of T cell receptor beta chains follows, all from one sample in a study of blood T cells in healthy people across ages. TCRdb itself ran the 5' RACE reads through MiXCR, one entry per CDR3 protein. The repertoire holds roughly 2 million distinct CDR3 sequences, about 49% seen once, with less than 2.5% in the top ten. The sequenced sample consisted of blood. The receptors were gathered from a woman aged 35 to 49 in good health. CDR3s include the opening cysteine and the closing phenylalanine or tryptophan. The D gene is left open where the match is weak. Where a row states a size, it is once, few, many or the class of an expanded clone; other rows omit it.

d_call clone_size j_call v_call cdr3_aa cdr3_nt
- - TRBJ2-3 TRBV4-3 CASSQGGPREFTDTQYF TGCGCCAGCAGCCAAGGGGGGCCGCGGGAGTTCACAGATACGCAGTATTTT
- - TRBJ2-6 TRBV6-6 CASSYGADRIVLTF TGTGCCAGCAGTTACGGGGCCGACAGGATCGTCCTGACTTTC
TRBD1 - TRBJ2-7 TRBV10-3 CATGGTGSYEQYF TGTGCCACCGGCGGGACAGGTTCCTACGAGCAGTACTTC
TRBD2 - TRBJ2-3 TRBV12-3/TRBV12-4 CASTLGGVRGTQYF TGTGCCAGCACCCTGGGGGGGGTGCGAGGTACGCAGTATTTT
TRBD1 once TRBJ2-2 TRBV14 CASSRDRGGAGELFF TGTGCCAGCAGCCGGGACAGGGGAGGTGCCGGGGAGCTGTTTTTT
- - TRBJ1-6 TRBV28 CASSPTGPHNSPLHF TGTGCCAGCAGTCCGACAGGACCTCATAATTCACCCCTCCACTTT
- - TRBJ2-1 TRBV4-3 CASSQDTGGRDNEQFF TGCGCCAGCAGCCAAGACACCGGGGGCAGGGACAATGAGCAGTTCTTC
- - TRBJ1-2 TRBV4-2 CASSQVRGTPDGYTF TGTGCCAGCAGCCAAGTTAGGGGTACGCCTGATGGCTACACCTTC
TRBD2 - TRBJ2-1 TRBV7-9 CASSLLGTSGDLYNEQFF TGTGCCAGCAGCTTACTGGGGACTAGCGGGGACCTCTACAATGAGCAGTTCTTC
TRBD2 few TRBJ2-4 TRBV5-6 CASSSERGGLKNIQYF TGTGCCAGCAGCTCGGAGCGGGGGGGCCTCAAAAACATTCAGTACTTC
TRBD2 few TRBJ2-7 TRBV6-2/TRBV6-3 CASKLAGDSYEQYF TGTGCCAGTAAACTAGCGGGGGACTCCTACGAGCAGTACTTC
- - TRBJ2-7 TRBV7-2 CASSLGLPDLYEQYF TGTGCCAGCAGCTTGGGACTTCCTGACCTCTACGAGCAGTACTTC
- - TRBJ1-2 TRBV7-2 CASSLNGQVIIYGYTF TGTGCCAGCAGCTTAAATGGACAAGTTATCATCTATGGCTACACCTTC
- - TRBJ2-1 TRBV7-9 CASRPGLSVYNEQFF TGTGCCAGCAGACCGGGACTTTCCGTTTACAATGAGCAGTTCTTC
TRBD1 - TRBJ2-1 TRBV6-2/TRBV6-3 CASSEHRGNEQFF TGTGCCAGCAGCGAACACAGGGGTAATGAGCAGTTCTTC
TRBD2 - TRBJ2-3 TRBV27 CASSPSSGASTDTQYF TGTGCCAGCAGTCCCTCTAGCGGGGCTAGCACAGATACGCAGTATTTT
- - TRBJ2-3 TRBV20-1 CSASTRRSATDTQYF TGCAGTGCTAGCACCAGGCGTAGCGCGACAGATACGCAGTATTTT
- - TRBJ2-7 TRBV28 CASSSADSSDEQYF TGTGCCAGCAGTTCAGCTGACAGCTCCGACGAGCAGTACTTC
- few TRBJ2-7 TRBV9 CASSVGPGTGDYEQYF TGTGCCAGCAGCGTAGGCCCCGGCACGGGGGACTACGAGCAGTACTTC
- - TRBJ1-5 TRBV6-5 CASRPDRSPNQPQHF TGTGCCAGCAGGCCGGATCGGAGTCCGAATCAGCCCCAGCATTTT